One TCR beta chain is described in this entry. This sample was included in a study of blood T cells in healthy people across ages. A second PCR of roughly 7 to 11 cycles used a sample-barcoded 5' primer and a J-beta primer mix. Via MiXCR, TCRdb re-called the 5' RACE reads, giving one row per CDR3 protein. In the table there are about 800,000 distinct CDR3 sequences, nearly 60% of which are singletons. In germline, CDR1 is SEHNR, CDR2 FQNEAQ (reference sequence). Trimming took off 2 bases at V and 6 bases at J, with 7 bases between the two ends. CDR3 length: 12 residues. Material: blood. This receptor was identified in a man aged 30-40 years in good health. The rearrangement uses TRBV7-9 and TRBJ1-2; no clear D. The CDR3 loop is CASSLSLDGYTF. CDR3 coding DNA: TGTGCCAGCAGCTTAAGTCTCGATGGCTACACCTTC.